The T cell receptor beta chain described here comes from a study of blood T cell repertoires in COVID-19. Study-wide background: COVID-19 samples collected from the United States, Italy and Spain covered acute and convalescent phases. PBMCs, B-cell-depleted T cells, or T cells provided the cDNA or gDNA that made up the material.

In the study's own analysis: Quantification of nucleated cells was approximated via reference gene primer amplification. TCRdb's table, derived via immunoSEQ multiplex PCR, lists solely in-frame clones and lacks some. That table furnishes V, J and clone size, whereas the DNA furnished D and trimming. Here the sample spans about 180,000 clones, roughly 84% being singletons. Sequenced sample: peripheral blood. This receptor was identified in a man younger than 35 with active or convalescent COVID-19.

The CDR3: CASSYLNEQFF. The CDR3, as DNA: TGTGCCAGCAGTTACCTTAATGAGCAGTTCTTC. The chain has TRBV6-5 and TRBJ2-1, with no clear D. The germline V gene has CDR1 MNHEY and CDR2 SVGAGI. V was trimmed by 2 bases and J by 7 bases, leaving 3 bases between them. The CDR3 is 11 amino acids.